A single sample gave rise to the 3 T cell receptor beta chains below, sequenced in a study of T cells in women clearing cervical HPV infection. Some clones are missing from TCRdb's copy, which holds only in-frame ones; the method was immunoSEQ multiplex PCR. The sample totals some 21,000 clones. The material sequenced was blood buffy coat. Every receptor here comes from a woman between 18 and 70 years old with a cervical HPV16 infection that either progressed to CIN3+ or cleared (not recorded which).

A note on this clone: The read comes to an end 3 residues before the CDR3 does, leaving the germline J gene to fill in the end. The same CDR3 arises from other DNA sequences in this sample as well. The rearrangement uses TRBV5-1 and TRBJ1-3; 8 nucleotides match TRBD1. Germline CDR1 is SGHRS and CDR2 is YFSETQ. V shed 0 bases and J 2 bases; nucleotides not matched to a gene: 19. This CDR3 spans 21 amino acids. CDR3 DNA, as far as it was read: TGCGCCAGCAGCTTGGTCCGGACAGGGCTAGTCAATAGTAAGGCTGGAAACACC. Residues: CASSLVRTGLVNSKAGNT. The CDR3 as a whole reads CASSLVRTGLVNSKAGNTIYF.

Regarding this clone: From the germline J gene comes the end of the CDR3, since the read stops 3 residues before it. The gene calls are TRBV13 and TRBJ2-2; 8 bases fit TRBD2. J gave up 2 bases and V 0 bases, and 5 bases lay outside the gene matches. CDR3 size: 17 residues. From germline, CDR1 is PRHDT and CDR2 FYEKMQ (reference sequence). Incomplete CDR3 DNA: TGTGCCAGCAGCTTAGGTAGCGGGACCCCTAACACCGGGGAG. Its protein is CASSLGSGTPNTGE. The whole CDR3 protein is CASSLGSGTPNTGELFF.

On this clone: Sequencing ends 3 residues short of the CDR3 end; the germline J gene provides the rest. The chain couples TRBV7-6 to TRBJ2-2; 7 bases match TRBD1. The germline gives CDR1 SGHVS, CDR2 FNYEAQ. Trimming at V came to 5 bases and at J to 6 bases, leaving 12 bases not matched to a gene. The CDR3 spans 16 residues. The CDR3 bases that were read are TGTGCCAGCAGCCACCCCGTAGGGGGCGAGGCCGGGGAG. Translated: CASSHPVGGEAGE. In full, the CDR3 reads CASSHPVGGEAGELFF.